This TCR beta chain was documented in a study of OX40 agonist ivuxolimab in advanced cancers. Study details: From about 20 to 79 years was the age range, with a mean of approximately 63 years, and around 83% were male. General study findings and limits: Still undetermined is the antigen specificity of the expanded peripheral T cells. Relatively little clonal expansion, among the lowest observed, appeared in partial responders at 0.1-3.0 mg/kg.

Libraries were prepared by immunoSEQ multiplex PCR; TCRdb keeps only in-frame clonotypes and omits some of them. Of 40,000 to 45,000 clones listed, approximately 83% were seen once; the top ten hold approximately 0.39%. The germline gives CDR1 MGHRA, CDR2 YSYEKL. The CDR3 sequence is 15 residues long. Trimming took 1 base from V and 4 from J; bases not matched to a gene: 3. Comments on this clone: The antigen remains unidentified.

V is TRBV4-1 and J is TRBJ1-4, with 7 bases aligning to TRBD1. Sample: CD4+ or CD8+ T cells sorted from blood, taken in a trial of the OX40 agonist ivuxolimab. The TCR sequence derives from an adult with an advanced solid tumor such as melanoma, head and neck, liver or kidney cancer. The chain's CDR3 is CASSQARQGNEKLFF. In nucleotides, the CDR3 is TGCGCCAGCAGCCAAGCCCGACAGGGTAATGAAAAACTGTTTTTT.